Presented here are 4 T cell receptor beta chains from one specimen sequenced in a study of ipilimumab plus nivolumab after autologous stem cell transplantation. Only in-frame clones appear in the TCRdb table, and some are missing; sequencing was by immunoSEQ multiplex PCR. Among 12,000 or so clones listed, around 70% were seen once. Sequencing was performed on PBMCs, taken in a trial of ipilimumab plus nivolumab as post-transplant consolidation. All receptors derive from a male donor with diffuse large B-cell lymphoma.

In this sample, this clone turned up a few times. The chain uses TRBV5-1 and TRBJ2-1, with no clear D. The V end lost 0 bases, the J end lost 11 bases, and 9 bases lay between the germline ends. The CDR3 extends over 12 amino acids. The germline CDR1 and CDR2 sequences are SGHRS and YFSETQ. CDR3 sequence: CASSLEAGQQFF. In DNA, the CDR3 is TGCGCCAGCAGCTTGGAGGCAGGCCAGCAGTTCTTC.

CDR3 nucleotide sequence: TGCGCCAGCAGCCAAGCTTACCCCGGGACTGCCTCCTACAATGAGCAGTTCTTC. Its translation: CASSQAYPGTASYNEQFF. This rearrangement joins TRBV4-3 to TRBJ2-1, with D perhaps matching TRBD2 (6 bases). CDR3 length: 18 residues. Per the germline V gene, CDR1 is LGHNA and CDR2 is YSLEER. V shed 1 base and J shed 0 bases, with 16 bases lying between them.

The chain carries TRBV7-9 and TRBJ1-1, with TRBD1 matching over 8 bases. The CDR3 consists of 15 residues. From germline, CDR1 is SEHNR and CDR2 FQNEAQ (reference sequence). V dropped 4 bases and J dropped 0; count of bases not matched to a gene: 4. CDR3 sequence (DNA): TGTGCCAGCAGCTCCCGGGACAGGCTGAACACTGAAGCTTTCTTT. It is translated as CASSSRDRLNTEAFF. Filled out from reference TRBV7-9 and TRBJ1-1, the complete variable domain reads DTGVSQNPRHKITKRGQNVTFRCDPISEHNRLYWYRQTLGQGPEFLTYFQNEAQLEKSRLLSDRFSAERPKGSFSTLEIQRTEQGDSAMYLCASSSRDRLNTEAFFGQGTRLTVV.

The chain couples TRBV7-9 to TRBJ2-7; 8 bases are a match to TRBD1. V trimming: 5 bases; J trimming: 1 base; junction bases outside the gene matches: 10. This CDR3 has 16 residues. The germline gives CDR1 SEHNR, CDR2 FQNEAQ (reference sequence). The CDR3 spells CASSAQMTGESYEQYF. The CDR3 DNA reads TGTGCCAGCAGCGCCCAGATGACAGGGGAATCCTACGAGCAGTACTTC.